This T cell receptor (beta chain) was obtained from a study of OX40 agonist ivuxolimab in advanced cancers. Study context: Patients were dosed intravenously with ivuxolimab at 0.01 to 10 mg/kg every 2 weeks.

On this clone itself: Other DNA sequences of this sample code for an identical CDR3.

The table came from immunoSEQ multiplex PCR; TCRdb's copy has only in-frame clones and leaves some out. The sample lists 63,000 or so clones; about 90% were seen once. The starting material was CD4+ or CD8+ T cells sorted from blood, obtained in a trial of the OX40 agonist ivuxolimab. The TCR comes from an adult with an advanced solid tumor such as melanoma, head and neck, liver or kidney cancer.

In nucleotides, the CDR3 is TGTGCCAGCAGCAGGGGTGGCTACGAGCAGTACTTC. Amino acids: CASSRGGYEQYF. This chain links TRBV7-9 with TRBJ2-7; D may be TRBD1 (5 bases). The CDR3 runs 12 residues. Between the trimmed V and J ends, which lost 5 bases and 3 bases, there was a span of 8 bases. In germline, CDR1 is SEHNR, CDR2 FQNEAQ (reference sequence).